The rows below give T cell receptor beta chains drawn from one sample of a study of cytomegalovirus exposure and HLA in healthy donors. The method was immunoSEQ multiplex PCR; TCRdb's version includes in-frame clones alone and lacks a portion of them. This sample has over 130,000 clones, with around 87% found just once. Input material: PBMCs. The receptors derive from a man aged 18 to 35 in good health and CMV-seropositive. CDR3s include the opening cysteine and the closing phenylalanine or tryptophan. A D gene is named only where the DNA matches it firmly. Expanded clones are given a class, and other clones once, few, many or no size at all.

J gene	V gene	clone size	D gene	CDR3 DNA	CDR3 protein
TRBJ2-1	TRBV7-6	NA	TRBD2	TGTGCCAGCAGTTCCGGGACTAGCGGAAACAATGAGCAGTTCTTC	CASSSGTSGNNEQFF
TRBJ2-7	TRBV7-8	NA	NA	TGTGCCAGCAGCTTAGGAACCTACTCCTACGAGCAGTACTTC	CASSLGTYSYEQYF
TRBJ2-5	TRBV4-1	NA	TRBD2	TGCGCCAGCAGCCTATCACTAGCGGGAGATGGAGAGACCCAGTACTTC	CASSLSLAGDGETQYF
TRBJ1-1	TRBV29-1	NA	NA	TGCAGCGTTGAAGATCGCGGGGGGACAAACGAAGCTTTCTTT	CSVEDRGGTNEAFF
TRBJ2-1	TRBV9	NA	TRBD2	TGTGCCAGCAGCGTAGTATCCGGGAGGCTAGCGGGTCTCTACAATGAGCAGTTCTTC	CASSVVSGRLAGLYNEQFF
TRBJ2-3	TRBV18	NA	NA	TGTGCCAGCTCAGCTACCCCCTATTCCACAGATACGCAGTATTTT	CASSATPYSTDTQYF
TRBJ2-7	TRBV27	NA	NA	TGTGCCAGTAGGTCCTGGGGGGACTACGAGCAGTACTTC	CASRSWGDYEQYF
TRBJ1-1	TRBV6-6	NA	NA	TGTGCCAGCAGTTATTGGGCCCGGGAACCAAACACTGAAGCTTTCTTT	CASSYWAREPNTEAFF
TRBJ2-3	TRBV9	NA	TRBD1	TGTGCCAGCAGCGAATTGATACGGGACAGGTTATCGGATACGCAGTATTTT	CASSELIRDRLSDTQYF
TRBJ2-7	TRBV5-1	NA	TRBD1	TGCGCCAGCAGCCCGGGACAGGGTCTGGTGGGGCAGTACTTC	CASSPGQGLVGQYF
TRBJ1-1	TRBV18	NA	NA	TGTGCCAGCTCACCACTTGAGGTTTTAACTGAAGCTTTCTTT	CASSPLEVLTEAFF
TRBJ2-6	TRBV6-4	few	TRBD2	TGTGCCAGCGCCGCGGGGGGAGCTGGGGCCAACGTCCTGACTTTC	CASAAGGAGANVLTF
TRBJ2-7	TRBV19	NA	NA	TGTGCCAGTAGTATGAGCGAAGGGAGCTCCTACGAGCAGTACTTC	CASSMSEGSSYEQYF
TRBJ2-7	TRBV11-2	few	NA	TGTGCCAGCAGTTCCGGACAGCTTAACGAGCAGTACTTC	CASSSGQLNEQYF
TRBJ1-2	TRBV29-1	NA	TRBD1	TGCAGCGTGGTTCGACAGGGGGTAACCTATGGCTACACCTTC	CSVVRQGVTYGYTF
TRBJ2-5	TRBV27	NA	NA	TGTGCCAGCAGTTTAGGGGAGTGGGAGACCCAGTACTTC	CASSLGEWETQYF
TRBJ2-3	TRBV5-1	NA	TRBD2	TGCGCCAGCAGCTTGTCGGGGGGAGACACAGATACGCAGTATTTT	CASSLSGGDTDTQYF
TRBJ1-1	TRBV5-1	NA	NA	TGCGCCAGCAGCTACCAACAGGGCGCCGGGACTGAAGCTTTCTTT	CASSYQQGAGTEAFF
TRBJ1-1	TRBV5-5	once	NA	TGTGCCAGCAGCTTGTCGGTCACTGAAGCTTTCTTT	CASSLSVTEAFF
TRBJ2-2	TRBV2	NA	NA	TGTGCCAGCAGTGGCCCGTCGACAAGCTTGAGCACCGGGGAGCTGTTTTTT	CASSGPSTSLSTGELFF
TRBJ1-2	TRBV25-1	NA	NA	TGTGCCAGCACTCCCTCAGGCTATTCTAACTATGGCTACACCTTC	CASTPSGYSNYGYTF
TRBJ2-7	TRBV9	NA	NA	TGTGCCAGCAGCGTAGGAGTGGGCCAAGGAACCTACGAGCAGTACTTC	CASSVGVGQGTYEQYF
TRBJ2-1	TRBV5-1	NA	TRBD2	TGCGCCAGCAGCTCGGGAACTAGCGGGGGGGCGAATGAGCAGTTCTTC	CASSSGTSGGANEQFF
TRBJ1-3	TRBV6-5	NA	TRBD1	TGTGCCAGCACTTCAGACAGGGGAGGAAACACCATATATTTT	CASTSDRGGNTIYF
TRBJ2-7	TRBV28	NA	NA	TGTGCCAGCAGTTTCGAGCGGCCCCCAGTGACCTACGAGCAGTACTTC	CASSFERPPVTYEQYF
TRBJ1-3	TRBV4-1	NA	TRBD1	TGCGCCAGCAGCACCGGACAGGGAAGGAACACCATATATTTT	CASSTGQGRNTIYF
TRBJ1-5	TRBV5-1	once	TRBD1	TGCGCCAGCAGTCAGGGGGGTAGCAATCAGCCCCAGCATTTT	CASSQGGSNQPQHF
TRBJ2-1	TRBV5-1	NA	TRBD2	TGCGCCAGCACAACTAGCGGGCGCTACAATGAGCAGTTCTTC	CASTTSGRYNEQFF
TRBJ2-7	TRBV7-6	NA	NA	TGTGCCAGCAGCTTAGCAGCCGCAACCTACGAGCAGTACTTC	CASSLAAATYEQYF
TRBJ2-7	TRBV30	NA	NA	TGTGCCTGGAGACCTCAGGGGTTGGGGGTCTACGAGCAGTACTTC	CAWRPQGLGVYEQYF
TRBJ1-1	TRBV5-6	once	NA	TGTGCCAGCAGCTTGGAGCAGGACATGAACACTGAAGCTTTCTTT	CASSLEQDMNTEAFF
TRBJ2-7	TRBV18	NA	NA	TGTGCCAGCTCACCTGGATTAGCAGCCGAGCAGTACTTC	CASSPGLAAEQYF
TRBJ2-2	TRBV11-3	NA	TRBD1	TGTGCCAGCAGCGCCTTATACAGGGGGAAGGCCGGGGAGCTGTTTTTT	CASSALYRGKAGELFF
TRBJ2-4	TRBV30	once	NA	TGTGCCTGGAGTGCTAGCGCACCCAAAAACATTCAGTACTTC	CAWSASAPKNIQYF
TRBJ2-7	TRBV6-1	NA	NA	TGTGCCAGCAGTGATCGGTCCCCCTGGAGCTCCTACGAGCAGTACTTC	CASSDRSPWSSYEQYF
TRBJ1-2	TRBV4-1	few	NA	TGCGCCAGCAGCCAAATCCTTCCCCTCTTGGGGCGTAATAACTATGGCTACACCTTC	CASSQILPLLGRNNYGYTF
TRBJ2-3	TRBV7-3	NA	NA	TGTGCCAGCAGCCAAACCGGGGATACGCAGTATTTT	CASSQTGDTQYF
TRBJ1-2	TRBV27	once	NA	TGTGCCAGCAGTCCTCTTCGCGAGGCTTATGGCTACACCTTC	CASSPLREAYGYTF
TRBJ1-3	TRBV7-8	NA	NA	TGTGCCAGCAGCCCGACCTCGCAGGGCGATTTCCGCTCTGGAAACACCATATATTTT	CASSPTSQGDFRSGNTIYF
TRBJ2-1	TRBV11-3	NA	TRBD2	TGTGCCAGCAGCCTATGGTCTAGCGGGAGCAATGAGCAGTTCTTC	CASSLWSSGSNEQFF
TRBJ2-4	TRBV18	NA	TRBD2	TGTGCCAGCTCACCGACTAGCGGGGGACCAGCCAAAAACATTCAGTACTTC	CASSPTSGGPAKNIQYF
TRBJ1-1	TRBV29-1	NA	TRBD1	TGCAGCGTTACGGGACAGGGTCTCCGGACTGAAGCTTTCTTT	CSVTGQGLRTEAFF
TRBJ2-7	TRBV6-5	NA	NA	TGTGCCAGCAGTTACATCGGGGGGCGAAGAGAGCAGTACTTC	CASSYIGGRREQYF
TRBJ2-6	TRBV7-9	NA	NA	TGTGCCAGCAGCCCACTGGGGGGAGGGGCCAACGTCCTGACTTTC	CASSPLGGGANVLTF
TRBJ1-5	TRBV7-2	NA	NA	TGTGCCAGCAGCCAAACGGGGGACCGGCAGCCCCAGCATTTT	CASSQTGDRQPQHF
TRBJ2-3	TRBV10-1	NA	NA	TGCGCCAGCAGTGAGTCGACGGGAAGGTCAGATACGCAGTATTTT	CASSESTGRSDTQYF
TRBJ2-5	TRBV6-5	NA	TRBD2	TGTGCCAGCAGTCTACTAGCGGAGGCGGAGACCCAGTACTTC	CASSLLAEAETQYF
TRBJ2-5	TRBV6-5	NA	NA	TGTGCCAGCAGTTATTTACAGGGAGAGACCCAGTACTTC	CASSYLQGETQYF
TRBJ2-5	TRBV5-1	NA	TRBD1	TGCGCCAGCAGCTTGCACCCCGGGACAGGGAAAGAGACCCAGTACTTC	CASSLHPGTGKETQYF
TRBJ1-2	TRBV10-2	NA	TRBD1	TGCGCCAGCTACCAGGGGGACTATGGCTACACCTTC	CASYQGDYGYTF
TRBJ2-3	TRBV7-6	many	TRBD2	TGTGCCAGCAGCACCCCCGGACTAGCCAGCGATACGCAGTATTTT	CASSTPGLASDTQYF
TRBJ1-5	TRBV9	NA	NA	TGTGCCAGCAGCCTCGAGGGAGTAACCAATCAGCCCCAGCATTTT	CASSLEGVTNQPQHF
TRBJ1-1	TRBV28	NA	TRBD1	TGTGCCACCATACTCCGTGAGACAGGGTTTGAAGCTTTCTTT	CATILRETGFEAFF
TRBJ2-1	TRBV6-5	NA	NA	TGTGCCAGCAGTTACTATGACAGCTTAGGTGAGCAGTTCTTC	CASSYYDSLGEQFF
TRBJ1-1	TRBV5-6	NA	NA	TGTGCCAGCAGCCTTCCACAATTTTCGGGACACTTGGGCACTGAAGCTTTCTTT	CASSLPQFSGHLGTEAFF
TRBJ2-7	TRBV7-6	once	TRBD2	TGTGCCAGCAGCATTAGCGGGGGGCGTTACGAGCAGTACTTC	CASSISGGRYEQYF
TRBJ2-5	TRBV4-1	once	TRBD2	TGCGCCAGCAGCCAAGATGCCCTGGGACTAGCGGGAGGCCCAATCCAAGAGACCCAGTACTTC	CASSQDALGLAGGPIQETQYF
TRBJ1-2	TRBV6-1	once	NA	TGTGCCAGCAGAGCTTCCCGGGTTCCCAACACCTTC	CASRASRVPNTF
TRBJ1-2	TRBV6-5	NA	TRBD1	TGTGCCAGCACCGCAGGGGGTATTTATGGCTACACCTTC	CASTAGGIYGYTF